This is a list of T cell receptor beta chains from one sample in a study of regulatory T cells in long-lasting Graves disease. TCRdb re-called the multiplex PCR reads through MiXCR, storing one row per CDR3 protein. This sample has 500,000 or so distinct CDR3 sequences, with 14% found just once. These data were also filed under a second study, of T cells in Graves' hyperthyroidism and ophthalmopathy.

The source material was peripheral blood mononuclear cells (PBMCs), sampled at new diagnosis, from a patient treated with antithyroid drugs. The receptor set was obtained from a woman between 50 and 59 years old with Graves disease. Each CDR3 is given with its conserved first and last residue. The D gene is left open where the match is weak. Size tells how often a clone was seen (once, few, many) or the class of an expanded clone, and some rows leave it out.

d_call: TRBD1; j_call: TRBJ2-7; v_call: TRBV12-3/TRBV12-4; clone_size: -; cdr3_aa: CASSLSQGAYEQYF; cdr3_nt: TGTGCCAGCAGTTTATCCCAGGGGGCTTACGAGCAGTACTTC
d_call: -; j_call: TRBJ2-4; v_call: TRBV6-1; clone_size: many; cdr3_aa: CASRQGAKNIQYF; cdr3_nt: TGTGCCAGCAGACAGGGAGCCAAAAACATTCAGTACTTC
d_call: -; j_call: TRBJ1-3; v_call: TRBV29-1; clone_size: -; cdr3_aa: CSVGMRQGAGNTIYF; cdr3_nt: TGCAGCGTTGGGATGCGGCAAGGGGCTGGAAACACCATATATTTT
d_call: TRBD1; j_call: TRBJ2-2; v_call: TRBV12-3/TRBV12-4; clone_size: many; cdr3_aa: CASMTPRDSRGELFF; cdr3_nt: TGTGCCAGCATGACCCCCCGGGACAGTCGCGGGGAGCTGTTTTTT
d_call: -; j_call: TRBJ1-1; v_call: TRBV18; clone_size: -; cdr3_aa: CASSPLEHLAARNTEAFF; cdr3_nt: TGTGCCAGCTCACCACTAGAACATCTGGCCGCTCGAAACACTGAAGCTTTCTTT
d_call: TRBD2; j_call: TRBJ2-3; v_call: TRBV18; clone_size: -; cdr3_aa: CAGSPLLAGETDTQYF; cdr3_nt: TGTGCCGGCTCACCACTATTAGCGGGTGAGACAGATACGCAGTATTTT
d_call: -; j_call: TRBJ1-2; v_call: TRBV10-3; clone_size: few; cdr3_aa: CAIRELIGRYGYTF; cdr3_nt: TGTGCCATCAGAGAACTCATCGGAAGGTATGGCTACACCTTC
d_call: TRBD2; j_call: TRBJ2-7; v_call: TRBV20-1; clone_size: many; cdr3_aa: CSARELAGGSFEQYF; cdr3_nt: TGCAGTGCCAGGGAACTAGCGGGAGGATCATTTGAGCAGTACTTC
d_call: -; j_call: TRBJ2-4; v_call: TRBV6-2/TRBV6-3; clone_size: -; cdr3_aa: CASSEFYSNLAKNIQYF; cdr3_nt: TGTGCCAGCAGTGAATTTTACAGCAACCTAGCCAAAAACATTCAGTACTTC
d_call: -; j_call: TRBJ1-1; v_call: TRBV5-1; clone_size: -; cdr3_aa: CASSFLQGSPMNTEAFF; cdr3_nt: TGCGCCAGCAGCTTTCTCCAGGGTTCCCCCATGAACACTGAAGCTTTCTTT
d_call: TRBD2; j_call: TRBJ2-1; v_call: TRBV28; clone_size: many; cdr3_aa: CASTPGGAGWEQFF; cdr3_nt: TGTGCCAGCACCCCCGGGGGGGCTGGCTGGGAGCAGTTCTTC
d_call: TRBD2; j_call: TRBJ2-1; v_call: TRBV18; clone_size: -; cdr3_aa: CASSPGSGRAKDEQFF; cdr3_nt: TGTGCCAGCTCACCAGGTAGCGGGAGGGCCAAGGATGAGCAGTTCTTC
d_call: -; j_call: TRBJ1-5; v_call: TRBV28; clone_size: few; cdr3_aa: CASRSAGVDTDTQHF; cdr3_nt: TGTGCCAGCAGATCCGCGGGAGTCGACACAGATACGCAGCATTTT
d_call: -; j_call: TRBJ2-1; v_call: TRBV7-3; clone_size: many; cdr3_aa: CASSIWAGKGNEQFF; cdr3_nt: TGTGCCAGCAGCATATGGGCAGGGAAGGGCAATGAGCAGTTCTTC
d_call: -; j_call: TRBJ2-3; v_call: TRBV5-1; clone_size: many; cdr3_aa: CASSHPLGPQPTDTQYF; cdr3_nt: TGCGCCAGCAGCCACCCCCTCGGACCCCAGCCCACAGATACGCAGTATTTT
d_call: TRBD2; j_call: TRBJ2-7; v_call: TRBV27; clone_size: many; cdr3_aa: CASSLGGELSYEQYF; cdr3_nt: TGTGCCAGCAGTTTGGGGGGGGAACTCTCCTACGAGCAGTACTTC
d_call: -; j_call: TRBJ2-7; v_call: TRBV10-2; clone_size: many; cdr3_aa: CASSDGRTYEQYF; cdr3_nt: TGCGCCAGCAGTGATGGACGGACATACGAGCAGTACTTC
d_call: -; j_call: TRBJ2-7; v_call: TRBV10-3; clone_size: many; cdr3_aa: CAISDRGAEQYF; cdr3_nt: TGTGCCATCAGTGATCGGGGGGCCGAGCAGTACTTC
d_call: TRBD1; j_call: TRBJ2-1; v_call: TRBV6-1; clone_size: many; cdr3_aa: CASSASTGFSGYNEQFF; cdr3_nt: TGTGCCAGCAGCGCCTCGACAGGGTTTTCGGGATACAATGAGCAGTTCTTC
d_call: -; j_call: TRBJ1-5; v_call: TRBV7-9; clone_size: few; cdr3_aa: CASSLGDGLPGQPQHF; cdr3_nt: TGTGCCAGCAGCTTAGGAGACGGGTTACCTGGTCAGCCCCAGCATTTT
d_call: TRBD2; j_call: TRBJ2-3; v_call: TRBV3-1; clone_size: -; cdr3_aa: CASSTLGAGKADTQYF; cdr3_nt: TGTGCCAGCAGCACCCTGGGAGCGGGAAAAGCAGATACGCAGTATTTT
d_call: -; j_call: TRBJ2-7; v_call: TRBV7-8; clone_size: -; cdr3_aa: CASSSRTESSYEQYF; cdr3_nt: TGTGCCAGCAGCTCTCGGACGGAGAGCTCCTACGAGCAGTACTTC
d_call: TRBD1; j_call: TRBJ2-7; v_call: TRBV12-3/TRBV12-4; clone_size: many; cdr3_aa: CASTLQGATYEQYF; cdr3_nt: TGTGCCAGCACTCTACAGGGGGCCACCTACGAGCAGTACTTC
d_call: -; j_call: TRBJ2-7; v_call: TRBV7-9; clone_size: many; cdr3_aa: CASSLRGRQHEQYF; cdr3_nt: TGTGCCAGCAGCTTACGCGGACGCCAGCACGAGCAGTACTTC
d_call: TRBD1; j_call: TRBJ2-3; v_call: TRBV7-9; clone_size: many; cdr3_aa: CASSPQTGGRTDTQYF; cdr3_nt: TGTGCCAGCAGCCCTCAGACAGGGGGAAGGACAGATACGCAGTATTTT
d_call: -; j_call: TRBJ1-1; v_call: TRBV24-1; clone_size: -; cdr3_aa: CATSRGGDTVAFF; cdr3_nt: TGTGCCACCTCAAGGGGGGGCGACACTGTAGCTTTCTTT
d_call: TRBD2; j_call: TRBJ2-2; v_call: TRBV5-1; clone_size: many; cdr3_aa: CASSAGDRLLAGELFF; cdr3_nt: TGCGCCAGCAGCGCGGGGGACCGATTATTGGCCGGGGAGCTGTTTTTT
d_call: -; j_call: TRBJ2-1; v_call: TRBV29-1; clone_size: -; cdr3_aa: CSVEKQVYNEQFF; cdr3_nt: TGCAGCGTTGAGAAACAGGTCTACAATGAGCAGTTCTTC
d_call: TRBD2; j_call: TRBJ2-5; v_call: TRBV20-1; clone_size: many; cdr3_aa: CSATLAGEETQYF; cdr3_nt: TGCAGTGCTACTTTAGCGGGAGAAGAGACCCAGTACTTC
d_call: -; j_call: TRBJ1-1; v_call: TRBV7-9; clone_size: many; cdr3_aa: CASSPPRGENTEAFF; cdr3_nt: TGTGCCAGCAGCCCCCCCCGCGGTGAGAACACTGAAGCTTTCTTT
d_call: -; j_call: TRBJ1-1; v_call: TRBV5-1; clone_size: -; cdr3_aa: CASSPGSGAAGGTEAFF; cdr3_nt: TGCGCCAGCAGCCCCGGATCGGGGGCTGCCGGTGGCACTGAAGCTTTCTTT
d_call: -; j_call: TRBJ2-2; v_call: TRBV5-1; clone_size: -; cdr3_aa: CASSLRGANGELFF; cdr3_nt: TGCGCCAGCAGCTTGAGGGGGGCGAACGGGGAGCTGTTTTTT
d_call: TRBD2; j_call: TRBJ2-1; v_call: TRBV28; clone_size: many; cdr3_aa: CASSLLLAGANNEQFF; cdr3_nt: TGTGCCAGCAGTTTACTACTAGCGGGAGCTAACAATGAGCAGTTCTTC
d_call: -; j_call: TRBJ2-7; v_call: TRBV28; clone_size: many; cdr3_aa: CASSSPTDSYEQYF; cdr3_nt: TGTGCCAGCAGTTCACCGACAGACTCCTACGAGCAGTACTTC
d_call: -; j_call: TRBJ1-5; v_call: TRBV2; clone_size: many; cdr3_aa: CASRRIGQPQHF; cdr3_nt: TGTGCCAGTCGCAGGATAGGTCAGCCCCAGCATTTT
d_call: TRBD1; j_call: TRBJ2-2; v_call: TRBV2; clone_size: many; cdr3_aa: CASGGTGGPGELFF; cdr3_nt: TGTGCCAGCGGGGGGACAGGGGGCCCCGGGGAGCTGTTTTTT
d_call: -; j_call: TRBJ1-5; v_call: TRBV4-1; clone_size: -; cdr3_aa: CASSQDFQLYSNQPQHF; cdr3_nt: TGCGCCAGCAGCCAAGATTTCCAGTTATATAGCAATCAGCCCCAGCATTTT
d_call: -; j_call: TRBJ2-6; v_call: TRBV11-2; clone_size: few; cdr3_aa: CASDKRGPGANVLTF; cdr3_nt: TGTGCCAGCGACAAACGGGGCCCTGGGGCCAACGTCCTGACTTTC
d_call: -; j_call: TRBJ1-2; v_call: TRBV24-1; clone_size: many; cdr3_aa: CATSDSVGQNYGYTF; cdr3_nt: TGTGCCACCAGTGATTCCGTGGGGCAGAACTATGGCTACACCTTC
d_call: -; j_call: TRBJ1-1; v_call: TRBV5-1; clone_size: many; cdr3_aa: CASGTGGNTEAFF; cdr3_nt: TGCGCCAGCGGCACCGGGGGAAACACTGAAGCTTTCTTT
d_call: -; j_call: TRBJ2-2; v_call: TRBV28; clone_size: many; cdr3_aa: CASSLLSSLRGTGELFF; cdr3_nt: TGTGCCAGCAGTTTATTATCCAGCCTGAGGGGCACCGGGGAGCTGTTTTTT
d_call: TRBD1; j_call: TRBJ2-1; v_call: TRBV28; clone_size: many; cdr3_aa: CASSLAGTGYNEQFF; cdr3_nt: TGTGCCAGCAGTTTGGCGGGGACAGGATACAATGAGCAGTTCTTC
d_call: TRBD2; j_call: TRBJ2-1; v_call: TRBV24-1; clone_size: many; cdr3_aa: CATSDLTSGSSYNEQFF; cdr3_nt: TGTGCCACCAGTGATTTGACTAGCGGGTCTTCCTACAATGAGCAGTTCTTC
d_call: TRBD1; j_call: TRBJ2-3; v_call: TRBV20-1; clone_size: -; cdr3_aa: CSARDAGTDSFSTDTQYF; cdr3_nt: TGCAGTGCTAGAGACGCCGGGACAGATTCTTTTAGCACAGATACGCAGTATTTT
d_call: -; j_call: TRBJ1-2; v_call: TRBV27; clone_size: many; cdr3_aa: CASSGAEQGYGYTF; cdr3_nt: TGTGCCAGCAGTGGAGCCGAGCAGGGATATGGCTACACCTTC
d_call: -; j_call: TRBJ2-1; v_call: TRBV29-1; clone_size: -; cdr3_aa: CSVVGINNEQFF; cdr3_nt: TGCAGCGTTGTGGGCATAAACAATGAGCAGTTCTTC
d_call: -; j_call: TRBJ2-1; v_call: TRBV28; clone_size: few; cdr3_aa: CASSAPTGKEEQFF; cdr3_nt: TGTGCCAGCAGTGCCCCCACAGGGAAAGAAGAGCAGTTCTTC
d_call: -; j_call: TRBJ2-2; v_call: TRBV28; clone_size: many; cdr3_aa: CASSIPANTGELFF; cdr3_nt: TGTGCCAGCAGTATCCCAGCGAACACCGGGGAGCTGTTTTTT
d_call: -; j_call: TRBJ2-3; v_call: TRBV7-3; clone_size: many; cdr3_aa: CASSLTSFGTDTQYF; cdr3_nt: TGTGCCAGCAGCTTAACTAGCTTCGGCACAGATACGCAGTATTTT
d_call: TRBD2; j_call: TRBJ2-3; v_call: TRBV19; clone_size: -; cdr3_aa: CASTALGLAGGPDTQYF; cdr3_nt: TGTGCCAGTACCGCCCTGGGACTAGCGGGAGGGCCAGATACGCAGTATTTT
d_call: TRBD2; j_call: TRBJ2-5; v_call: TRBV5-1; clone_size: -; cdr3_aa: CASSFPAGEETQYF; cdr3_nt: TGCGCCAGCAGCTTTCCAGCGGGGGAAGAGACCCAGTACTTC
d_call: TRBD2; j_call: TRBJ2-1; v_call: TRBV27; clone_size: many; cdr3_aa: CASLKAGLYNEQFF; cdr3_nt: TGTGCCAGCCTTAAGGCGGGACTATACAATGAGCAGTTCTTC
d_call: -; j_call: TRBJ1-4; v_call: TRBV7-9; clone_size: -; cdr3_aa: CASSLEGSLANEKLFF; cdr3_nt: TGTGCCAGCAGCTTGGAGGGCTCATTGGCTAATGAAAAACTGTTTTTT
d_call: TRBD2; j_call: TRBJ2-7; v_call: TRBV11-2; clone_size: many; cdr3_aa: CASSLAGGPFYEQYF; cdr3_nt: TGTGCCAGCAGCCTAGCGGGAGGACCCTTCTACGAGCAGTACTTC
d_call: TRBD1; j_call: TRBJ2-2; v_call: TRBV7-9; clone_size: many; cdr3_aa: CASSLPTGDPNTGELFF; cdr3_nt: TGTGCCAGCAGCCTACCGACAGGGGATCCGAACACCGGGGAGCTGTTTTTT
d_call: TRBD2; j_call: TRBJ2-7; v_call: TRBV28; clone_size: many; cdr3_aa: CASTLGTSLEQYF; cdr3_nt: TGTGCCAGCACCCTCGGGACTAGCTTAGAGCAGTACTTC
d_call: TRBD2; j_call: TRBJ2-1; v_call: TRBV12-3/TRBV12-4; clone_size: many; cdr3_aa: CASSSRGGLEAYNEQFF; cdr3_nt: TGTGCCAGCAGTTCCCGCGGGGGACTAGAAGCCTACAATGAGCAGTTCTTC
d_call: TRBD2; j_call: TRBJ2-7; v_call: TRBV28; clone_size: many; cdr3_aa: CASSPRGGSLYEQYF; cdr3_nt: TGTGCCAGCAGCCCTCGGGGCGGGAGTCTCTACGAGCAGTACTTC
d_call: -; j_call: TRBJ2-7; v_call: TRBV19; clone_size: few; cdr3_aa: CASTRSYMVEDSEQYF; cdr3_nt: TGTGCCAGTACCCGCTCCTACATGGTTGAGGATAGCGAGCAGTACTTC